This TCR beta chain originates from a study of identical twins. Points from the study as a whole: With abundant cord blood beta clonotypes, insertions were fewer; memory repertoires showed no such pattern.

TCRdb recomputed calls from the 5' RACE reads with MiXCR, one row per CDR3 protein. The sample carries about 890,000 distinct CDR3 sequences, more than 9% recorded once. This clonotype has a handful of counts. Its cognate antigen is unknown. Germline V gene data show CDR1 as SGHTA and CDR2 as FQGNSA. Unmatched junction bases numbered 5, after V lost 4 bases and J lost 5 bases. The length of the CDR3 is 15 residues. The sample was also linked to a second study, of yellow fever vaccine responses in identical twins.

Sequenced input: PBMCs. The rearrangement joins TRBV7-2 to TRBJ2-2, with 9 bases aligning to TRBD1. The clonotype comes from a woman aged 18-29 years in good health. Here the CDR3 reads CASSSGTGFTGELFF. The CDR3 DNA follows: TGTGCCAGCAGCTCTGGGACAGGGTTTACCGGGGAGCTGTTTTTT.